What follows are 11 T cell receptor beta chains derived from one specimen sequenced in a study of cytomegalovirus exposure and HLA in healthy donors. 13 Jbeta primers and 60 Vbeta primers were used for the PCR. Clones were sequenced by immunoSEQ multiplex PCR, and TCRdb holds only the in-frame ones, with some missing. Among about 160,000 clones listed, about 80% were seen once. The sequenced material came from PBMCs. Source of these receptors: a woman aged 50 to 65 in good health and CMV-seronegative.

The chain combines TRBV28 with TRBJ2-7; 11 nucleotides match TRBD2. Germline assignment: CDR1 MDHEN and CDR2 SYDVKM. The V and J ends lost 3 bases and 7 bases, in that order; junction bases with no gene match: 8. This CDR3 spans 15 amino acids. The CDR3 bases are TGTGCCAGCAGTTTGCCATTAGCGGGGGGGATTGAGCAGTACTTC. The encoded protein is CASSLPLAGGIEQYF.

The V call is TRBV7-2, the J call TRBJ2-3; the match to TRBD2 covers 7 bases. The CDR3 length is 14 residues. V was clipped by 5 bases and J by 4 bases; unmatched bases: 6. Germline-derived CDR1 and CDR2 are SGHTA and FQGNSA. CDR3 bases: TGTGCCAGCAGCCCCGGGACTACTTCAGATACGCAGTATTTT. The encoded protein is CASSPGTTSDTQYF.

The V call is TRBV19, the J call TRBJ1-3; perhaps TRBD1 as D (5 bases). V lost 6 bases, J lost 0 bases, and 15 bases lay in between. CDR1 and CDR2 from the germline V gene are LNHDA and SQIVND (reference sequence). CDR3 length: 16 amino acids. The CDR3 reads CASRRMGDSSGNTIYF. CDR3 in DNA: TGTGCCAGTAGGCGTATGGGGGACTCCTCTGGAAACACCATATATTTT.

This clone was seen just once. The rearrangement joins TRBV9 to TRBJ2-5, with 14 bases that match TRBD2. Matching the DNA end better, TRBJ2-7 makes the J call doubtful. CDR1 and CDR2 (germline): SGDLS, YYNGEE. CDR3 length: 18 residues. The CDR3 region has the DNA TGTGCCAGCAGCGTAGGACTAGCGGGAGGGTCGAGCTCCTACGAGCAGTACTTC. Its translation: CASSVGLAGGSSSYEQYF.

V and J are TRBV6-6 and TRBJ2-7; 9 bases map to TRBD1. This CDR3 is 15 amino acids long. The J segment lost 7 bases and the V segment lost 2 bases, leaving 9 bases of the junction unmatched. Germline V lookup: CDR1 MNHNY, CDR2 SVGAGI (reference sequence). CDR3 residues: CASSYPVQGAGEQYF. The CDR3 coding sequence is TGTGCCAGCAGTTACCCTGTACAGGGGGCAGGTGAGCAGTACTTC.

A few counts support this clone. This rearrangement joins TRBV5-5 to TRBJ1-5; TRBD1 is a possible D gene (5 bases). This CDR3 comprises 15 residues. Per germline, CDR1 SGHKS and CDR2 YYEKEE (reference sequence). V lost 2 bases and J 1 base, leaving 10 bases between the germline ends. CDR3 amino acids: CASSFARASNQPQHF. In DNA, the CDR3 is TGTGCCAGCAGCTTCGCCAGGGCAAGCAATCAGCCCCAGCATTTT.

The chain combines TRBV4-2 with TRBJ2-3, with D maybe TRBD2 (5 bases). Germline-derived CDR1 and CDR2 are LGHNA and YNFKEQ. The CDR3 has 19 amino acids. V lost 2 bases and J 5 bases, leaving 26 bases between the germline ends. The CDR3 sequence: CASSQLSRGPGTTQDTQYF. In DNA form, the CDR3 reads TGTGCCAGCAGCCAATTATCTCGGGGTCCGGGCACGACCCAAGATACGCAGTATTTT.

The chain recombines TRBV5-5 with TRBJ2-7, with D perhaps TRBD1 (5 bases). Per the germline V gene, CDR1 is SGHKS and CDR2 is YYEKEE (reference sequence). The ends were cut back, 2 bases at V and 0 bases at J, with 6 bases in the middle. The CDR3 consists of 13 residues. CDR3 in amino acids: CASSFQGSYEQYF. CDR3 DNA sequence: TGTGCCAGCAGCTTCCAGGGCTCCTACGAGCAGTACTTC.

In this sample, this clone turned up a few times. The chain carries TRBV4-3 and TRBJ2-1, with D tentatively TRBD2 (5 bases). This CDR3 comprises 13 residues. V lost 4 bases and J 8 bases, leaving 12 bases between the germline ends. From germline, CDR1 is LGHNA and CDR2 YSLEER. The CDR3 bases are TGCGCCAGCAGCCCTCAACCGGGATATGAGCAGTTCTTC. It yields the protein CASSPQPGYEQFF.

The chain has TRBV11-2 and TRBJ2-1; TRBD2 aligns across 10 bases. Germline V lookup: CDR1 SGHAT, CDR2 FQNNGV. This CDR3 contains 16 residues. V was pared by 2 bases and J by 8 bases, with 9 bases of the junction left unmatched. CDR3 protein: CASSLKTSGIVDEQFF. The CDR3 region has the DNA TGTGCCAGCAGCTTAAAAACTAGCGGGATAGTAGATGAGCAGTTCTTC.

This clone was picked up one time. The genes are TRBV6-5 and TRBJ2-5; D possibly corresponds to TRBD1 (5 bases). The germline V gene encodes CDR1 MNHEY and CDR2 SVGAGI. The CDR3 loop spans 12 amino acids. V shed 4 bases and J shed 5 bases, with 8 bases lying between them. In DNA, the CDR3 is TGTGCCAGCAGTTGGGGCAAGGAGACCCAGTACTTC. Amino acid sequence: CASSWGKETQYF.